Sequencing of this T cell receptor (beta chain) was carried out in a study of high-grade serous ovarian cancer treatment subgroups. Sequencing used immunoSEQ multiplex PCR; TCRdb keeps in-frame clones, though not all of them. Here the sample spans 12,000 to 15,000 clones, about nine tenths being singletons. Tumor samples were obtained before definitive surgery or chemotherapy. The junction had 4 bases not matched to a gene; V was cut back by 3 bases and J by 1 base. Germline CDR1 is GTSNPN and CDR2 is SVGIG (reference sequence). The CDR3 consists of 14 residues. The sample taken for sequencing was tumor tissue. This TCR was sampled from a human donor with high-grade serous ovarian cancer. J is TRBJ2-3 and V is TRBV30; 7 bases line up with TRBD1. CDR3 residues: CAWRADRGTDTQYF. The CDR3 nucleotides read TGTGCCTGGAGGGCAGACAGGGGCACAGATACGCAGTATTTT. Supplemented by reference TRBV30 and TRBJ2-3, the full variable domain reads SQTIHQWPATLVQPVGSPLSLECTVEGTSNPNLYWYRQAAGRGLQLLFYSVGIGQISSEVPQNLSASRPQDRQFILSSKKLLLSDSGFYLCAWRADRGTDTQYFGPGTRLTVL.